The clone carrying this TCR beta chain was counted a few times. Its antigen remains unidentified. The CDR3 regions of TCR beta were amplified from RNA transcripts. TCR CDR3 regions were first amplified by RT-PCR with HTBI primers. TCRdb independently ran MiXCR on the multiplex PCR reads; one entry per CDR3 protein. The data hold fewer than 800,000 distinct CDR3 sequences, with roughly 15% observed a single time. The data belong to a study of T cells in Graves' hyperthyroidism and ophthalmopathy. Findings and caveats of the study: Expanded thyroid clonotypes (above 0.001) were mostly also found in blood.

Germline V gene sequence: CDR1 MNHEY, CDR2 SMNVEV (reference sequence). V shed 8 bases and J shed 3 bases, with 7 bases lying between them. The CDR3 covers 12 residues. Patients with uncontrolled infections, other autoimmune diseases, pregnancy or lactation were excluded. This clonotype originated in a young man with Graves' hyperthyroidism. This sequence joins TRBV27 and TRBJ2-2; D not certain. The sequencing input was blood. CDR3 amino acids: CASPPYTGELFF. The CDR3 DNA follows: TGTGCCAGCCCACCTTACACCGGGGAGCTGTTTTTT.